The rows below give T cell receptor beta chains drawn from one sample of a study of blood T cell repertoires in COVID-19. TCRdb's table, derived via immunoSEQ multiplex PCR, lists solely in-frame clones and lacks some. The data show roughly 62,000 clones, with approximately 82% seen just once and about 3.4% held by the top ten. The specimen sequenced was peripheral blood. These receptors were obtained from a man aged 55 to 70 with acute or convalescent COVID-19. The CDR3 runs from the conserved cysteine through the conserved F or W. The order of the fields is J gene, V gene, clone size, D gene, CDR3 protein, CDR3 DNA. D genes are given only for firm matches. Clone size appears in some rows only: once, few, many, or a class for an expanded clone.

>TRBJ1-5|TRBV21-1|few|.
CASSKTPGGPVQPQHF
TGTGCCAGCAGCAAAACCCCCGGGGGGCCAGTTCAGCCCCAGCATTTT
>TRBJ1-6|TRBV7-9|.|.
CASAAMPYNSPLHF
TGTGCCAGCGCCGCGATGCCCTATAATTCACCCCTCCACTTT
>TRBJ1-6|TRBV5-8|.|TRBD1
CASSPRTGKGSSPLHF
TGTGCCAGCAGCCCTCGGACAGGGAAGGGAAGTTCACCCCTCCACTTT
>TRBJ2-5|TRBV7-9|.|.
CASSFWGETDITKETQYF
TGTGCCAGCAGCTTTTGGGGCGAAACGGACATAACGAAAGAGACCCAGTACTTC
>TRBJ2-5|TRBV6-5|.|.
CASSYSRGTQETQYF
TGTGCCAGCAGTTACTCGAGAGGAACCCAAGAGACCCAGTACTTC
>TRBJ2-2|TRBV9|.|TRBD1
CASSKGQGYTGELFF
TGTGCCAGCAGCAAGGGACAGGGGTACACCGGGGAGCTGTTTTTT
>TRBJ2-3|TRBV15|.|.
CATSRDIRPWGLLTDTQYF
TGTGCCACCAGCAGAGATATAAGGCCGTGGGGGCTTCTCACAGATACGCAGTATTTT
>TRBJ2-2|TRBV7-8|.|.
CASSFDRSRELFF
TGTGCCAGCAGCTTCGACAGGTCTCGGGAGCTGTTTTTT
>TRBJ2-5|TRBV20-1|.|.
CSASPEYQETQYF
TGCAGTGCTAGTCCGGAGTACCAAGAGACCCAGTACTTC
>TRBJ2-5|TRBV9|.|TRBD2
CASSEGGAEETQYF
TGTGCCAGCAGCGAGGGAGGGGCGGAGGAGACCCAGTACTTC
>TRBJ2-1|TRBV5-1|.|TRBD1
CASSLAGGTGGEQFF
TGCGCCAGCAGCTTGGCAGGGGGGACAGGGGGTGAGCAGTTCTTC
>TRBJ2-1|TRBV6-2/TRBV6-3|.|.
CASSKGDSYNEQFF
TGTGCCAGCAGTAAGGGGGACTCCTACAATGAGCAGTTCTTC
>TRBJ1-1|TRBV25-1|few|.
CASSEESYTEAFF
TGTGCCAGCAGTGAAGAAAGCTACACTGAAGCTTTCTTT
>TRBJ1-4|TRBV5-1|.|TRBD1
CASSLADRVSPPEKLFF
TGCGCCAGCAGCTTAGCGGACAGGGTTTCTCCTCCCGAAAAACTGTTTTTT
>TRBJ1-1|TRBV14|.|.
CASSPRAGTEAFF
TGTGCCAGCAGCCCCAGGGCAGGGACTGAAGCTTTCTTT
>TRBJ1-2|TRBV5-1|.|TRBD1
CASSLDRTGDTSYGYTF
TGCGCCAGCAGCTTGGACCGGACAGGGGATACCAGCTATGGCTACACCTTC
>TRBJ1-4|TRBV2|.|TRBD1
CASTRGQQGGGEKLFF
TGTGCCAGCACCCGCGGGCAGCAGGGGGGAGGCGAAAAACTGTTTTTT
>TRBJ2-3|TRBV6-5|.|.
CASSYSPSSGEDF
TGTGCCAGCAGTTACTCCCCATCATCAGGGGAAGATTTT
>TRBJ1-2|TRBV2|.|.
CASSETRTAALGYTF
TGTGCCAGCAGTGAAACCCGGACAGCCGCCTTGGGCTACACCTTC
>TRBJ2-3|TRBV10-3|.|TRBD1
CAINRDRATDTQYF
TGTGCCATCAACCGGGACAGGGCCACAGATACGCAGTATTTT
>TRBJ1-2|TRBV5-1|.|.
CASRSFPRQQTNYGYTF
TGCGCCAGCCGATCATTCCCCCGACAGCAGACTAACTATGGCTACACCTTC
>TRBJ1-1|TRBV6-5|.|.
CASSRQSNTEAFF
TGTGCCAGCAGCCGACAGTCGAACACTGAAGCTTTCTTT
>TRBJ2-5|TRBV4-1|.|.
CASSQELTLETQYF
TGCGCCAGCAGCCAAGAACTGACACTGGAGACCCAGTACTTC
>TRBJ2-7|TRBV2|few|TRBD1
CASSDLGQSYEQYF
TGTGCCAGCAGTGACTTGGGACAGTCGTACGAGCAGTACTTC
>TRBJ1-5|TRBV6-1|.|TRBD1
CASSETGGNQPQHF
TGTGCCAGCAGTGAGACAGGGGGCAATCAGCCCCAGCATTTT
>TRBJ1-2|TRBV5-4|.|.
CASTIDSRYGYTF
TGTGCCAGCACGATAGACTCTCGCTATGGCTACACCTTC
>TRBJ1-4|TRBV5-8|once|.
CASSFFSGGEIEKLFF
TGTGCCAGCAGCTTTTTTTCCGGCGGCGAGATAGAAAAACTGTTTTTT
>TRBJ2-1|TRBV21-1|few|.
CASSNKGNEQFF
TGTGCCAGCAGCAATAAGGGGAATGAGCAGTTCTTC
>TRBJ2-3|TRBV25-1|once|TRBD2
CASGAGGAADTQYF
TGTGCCTCCGGGGCGGGGGGCGCAGCAGATACGCAGTATTTT
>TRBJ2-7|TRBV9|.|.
CASSVDPSSYEQYF
TGTGCCAGCAGCGTAGACCCTAGCTCCTACGAGCAGTACTTC
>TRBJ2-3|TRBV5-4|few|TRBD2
CASSLESSGGSQYF
TGTGCCAGCAGCTTGGAGAGTAGCGGGGGGTCGCAGTATTTT
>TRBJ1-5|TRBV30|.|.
CAWTDRGVGQPQHF
TGTGCCTGGACCGATCGGGGTGTGGGACAGCCCCAGCATTTT
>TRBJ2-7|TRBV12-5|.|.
CASALTYEQYF
TGTGCTAGTGCCCTAACGTACGAGCAGTACTTC
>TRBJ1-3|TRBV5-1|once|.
CASSLSTGRNTIYF
TGCGCCAGCAGCTTGTCTACAGGGCGAAACACCATATATTTT
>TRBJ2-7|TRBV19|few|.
CASSPTRSSYEQYF
TGTGCCAGTAGTCCCACCCGGTCCTCCTACGAGCAGTACTTC
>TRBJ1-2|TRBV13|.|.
CASRSRGGSYGYTF
TGTGCCAGCAGGTCTAGGGGGGGGAGCTATGGCTACACCTTC
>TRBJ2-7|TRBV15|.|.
CATSRDVGPQNEQYF
TGTGCCACCAGCAGAGATGTTGGCCCACAAAACGAGCAGTACTTC
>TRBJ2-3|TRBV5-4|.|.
CASSLPLGGPDTQYF
TGTGCCAGCAGCTTGCCCCTAGGGGGACCAGATACGCAGTATTTT
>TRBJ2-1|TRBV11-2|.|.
CASSLAGGLNEQFF
TGTGCCAGCAGCTTAGCGGGGGGCCTCAATGAGCAGTTCTTC
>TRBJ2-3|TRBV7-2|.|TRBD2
CASRKGASGGHSTDTQYF
TGTGCCAGCAGGAAAGGGGCTAGCGGGGGGCATAGCACAGATACGCAGTATTTT
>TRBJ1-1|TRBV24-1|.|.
CATSDPNTEAFF
TGTGCCACCAGTGACCCAAACACTGAAGCTTTCTTT
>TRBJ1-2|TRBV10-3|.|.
CAIRAGDGYTF
TGTGCCATCAGAGCCGGGGATGGCTACACCTTC
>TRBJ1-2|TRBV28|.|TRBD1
CASSLQGAPVGTF
TGTGCCAGCAGTTTACAGGGGGCCCCTGTCGGAACCTTC
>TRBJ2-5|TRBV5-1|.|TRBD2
CASTTLGGAGETQYF
TGCGCCAGCACCACGCTCGGGGGGGCCGGGGAGACCCAGTACTTC
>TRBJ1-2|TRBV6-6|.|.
CASSYDRMGGYTF
TGTGCCAGCAGTTACGACAGGATGGGGGGCTACACCTTC
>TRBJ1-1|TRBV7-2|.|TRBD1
CASSSGQGALSEAFF
TGTGCCAGCAGTTCCGGACAGGGGGCGTTATCTGAAGCTTTCTTT
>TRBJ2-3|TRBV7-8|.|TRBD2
CASSWGGTDTQYF
TGTGCCAGCAGCTGGGGGGGGACAGATACGCAGTATTTT